The 14 T cell receptor beta chains presented below share a single source sample, sequenced in a study of human T cells and chemical hapten exposure. TCRdb redid the calling of the RACE reads with MiXCR, one entry per CDR3 protein. The sample holds about 400,000 distinct CDR3 sequences; over 6% are singletons and the top ten take around 5.8%. Time point here: patch test 2, 6 weeks after DPC sensitization. Described treatment: therapeutic diphenylcyclopropenone sensitization with weekly scalp DPC. The sequencing here drew on whole blood, taken in connection with sensitization to the hapten diphenylcyclopropenone (DPC). These receptors came from a woman aged 18-29 years with alopecia areata. Some clones in this sample may be carry-over from other donors' samples.

This clonotype was counted between two and nine times. The V and J genes are TRBV18 and TRBJ2-6; tentative D call: TRBD1 (6 bases). This CDR3 spans 16 amino acids. Germline CDR1 is KGHSH and CDR2 is LQKENI. V was pared by 4 bases and J by 1 base, with 11 bases between. CDR3 DNA: TGTGCCAGCTCACAACTACAGGGATCTGGGGCCAACGTCCTGACTTTC. Protein sequence: CASSQLQGSGANVLTF.

The sample holds many counts of this clonotype. The chain couples TRBV12-3 or TRBV12-4 to TRBJ1-1; unclear D gene. V was shortened by 0 bases and J by 11 bases, with 4 bases between the two germline ends. The CDR3 sequence is 10 residues long. CDR3 loop: CASSLAGAFF. The CDR3 DNA reads TGTGCCAGCAGTTTAGCTGGGGCTTTCTTT.

In its sample, this clonotype was seen many times. The chain carries TRBV4-3 and TRBJ2-3, with D possibly being TRBD2 (5 bases). The germline CDR1 and CDR2 sequences are LGHNA and YSLEER. V was pared by 0 bases and J by 8 bases, with 9 bases between. CDR3 length: 13 amino acids. Written as DNA, the CDR3 is TGCGCCAGCAGCCAAGACGGAGGAGTTACGCAGTATTTT. Amino acids: CASSQDGGVTQYF.

Ten or more counts support this clonotype. This chain uses TRBV7-2 with TRBJ2-5, with 15 bases fitting TRBD2. Per the germline V gene, CDR1 is SGHTA and CDR2 is FQGNSA. With 5 bases clipped from V and 5 bases from J, the junction kept 3 bases outside the gene matches. This CDR3 is 15 amino acids long. The CDR3 DNA reads as TGTGCCAGCAGCGGACTAGCGGGGGGGCGTGAGACCCAGTACTTC. Its protein is CASSGLAGGRETQYF.

J is TRBJ1-1 and V is TRBV6-5, with 8 bases identical to TRBD1. Germline CDR1 MNHEY, CDR2 SVGAGI. V was clipped by 6 bases and J by 10 bases; unmatched bases: 7. The CDR3 loop spans 12 amino acids. The CDR3: CASSRTTGVAFF. The CDR3 DNA is TGTGCCAGCAGCCGAACGACAGGGGTAGCTTTCTTT.

The genes are TRBV5-1 and TRBJ1-3; perhaps TRBD1 as D (5 bases). The CDR3 contains 16 residues. Germline V gene lookup returns CDR1 SGHRS and CDR2 YFSETQ. V lost 0 bases and J lost 0, with 10 bases in between. The CDR3 loop reads CASSLGQSLSGNTIYF. The CDR3 nucleotides read TGCGCCAGCAGCTTGGGACAGAGCCTCTCTGGAAACACCATATATTTT.

This clonotype has a handful of counts. In DNA, the CDR3 is TGTGCCAGCTCACTGGGACAGGGGGCGCAAGAAAAACTGTTTTTT. This sequence encodes CASSLGQGAQEKLFF. The V call is TRBV18, the J call TRBJ1-4, with 12 bases fitting TRBD1. The V gene end was trimmed by 4 bases and the J gene end by 8 bases; junction bases not matched to a gene: 5. The CDR3 sequence is 15 residues long. Germline loops: CDR1 KGHSH, CDR2 LQKENI.

This clonotype was detected ten times or more. The V gene is TRBV12-3 or TRBV12-4, the J gene TRBJ2-1; 9 nucleotides match TRBD1. The J segment lost 4 bases and the V segment lost 5 bases, leaving 9 bases of the junction unmatched. The CDR3 runs to 16 residues. CDR3 residues: CASSNAGTGTYNEQFF. CDR3 coding DNA: TGTGCCAGCAGTAACGCCGGGACAGGGACATACAATGAGCAGTTCTTC.

This clonotype came up a few times. The gene calls are TRBV6-2 or TRBV6-3 and TRBJ2-1; 7 bases are shared with TRBD2. CDR1 MNHEY and CDR2 SVGEGT come from the germline V gene. Trimming cost V 1 base and J 2 bases; bases outside gene matches: 5. The CDR3 extends over 16 amino acids. The CDR3 DNA reads TGTGCCAGCAGTTACTGGCGGGGGAGGACCTACAATGAGCAGTTCTTC. Its translation is CASSYWRGRTYNEQFF.

This clonotype has more than one count but fewer than ten. The V gene is TRBV3-1, the J gene TRBJ2-2, with TRBD1 matching 7 bases. CDR1 and CDR2 from the germline V gene are LGHDT and YNNKEL (reference sequence). Unmatched junction bases numbered 8, after V lost 2 bases and J lost 2 bases. CDR3 size: 17 residues. For the CDR3, the DNA is TGTGCCAGCAGCCAACCGGGACAGTCTATAAACACCGGGGAGCTGTTTTTT. It yields the protein CASSQPGQSINTGELFF.

This clonotype was seen only a few times. CDR3 bases: TGTGCCAGCAGCTGGGGGGACAGGCGTACCTACGAGCAGTACTTC. Translating gives CASSWGDRRTYEQYF. The V gene is TRBV7-2, the J gene TRBJ2-7, with TRBD1 matching over 8 bases. Losses at the gene ends were 4 bases for V and 2 bases for J; bases not matched to a gene: 7. The CDR3 contains 15 residues. Germline CDR1 reads SGHTA; CDR2 reads FQGNSA.

This clonotype was seen ten or more times. This chain connects TRBV13 to TRBJ1-2, with TRBD1 as a possible D gene (5 bases). V lost 0 bases and J lost 6, with 11 bases in between. The germline V gene has CDR1 PRHDT and CDR2 FYEKMQ (reference sequence). The CDR3 covers 14 residues. The CDR3 DNA reads as TGTGCCAGCAGCTTAGGCCGAGACAGTAATGGCTACACCTTC. This translates into CASSLGRDSNGYTF.

This clonotype was seen at least ten times. The CDR3 region has the DNA TGTGCCAGCAGCCGGGACAGTTCACAGCCCCAGCATTTT. It is translated as CASSRDSSQPQHF. This rearrangement joins TRBV11-1 to TRBJ1-5, with 7 bases aligning to TRBD1. The CDR3 covers 13 residues. Germline V CDR1 and CDR2: SGHAT, FQDESV (reference sequence). V lost 5 bases to trimming and J lost 7 bases; unmatched junction nucleotides: 5.

This clonotype was found a few times. The chain combines TRBV4-3 with TRBJ1-1; D remains unclear. CDR1 and CDR2 from the germline V gene are LGHNA and YSLEER. This CDR3 contains 15 residues. Trimming stripped 4 bases from V and 2 bases from J, with 14 bases between. The CDR3 DNA follows: TGCGCCAGCAGCCGATTATACAGCGCAAACACTGAAGCTTTCTTT. Amino acid sequence: CASSRLYSANTEAFF.